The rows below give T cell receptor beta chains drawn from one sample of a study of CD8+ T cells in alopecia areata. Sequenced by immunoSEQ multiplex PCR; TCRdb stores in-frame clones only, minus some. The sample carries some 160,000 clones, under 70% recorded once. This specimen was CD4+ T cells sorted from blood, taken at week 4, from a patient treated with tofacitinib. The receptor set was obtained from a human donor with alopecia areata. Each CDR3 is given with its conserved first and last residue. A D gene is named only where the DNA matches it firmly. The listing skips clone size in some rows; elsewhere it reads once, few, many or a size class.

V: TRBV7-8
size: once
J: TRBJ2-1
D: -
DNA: TGTGCCAGCAGTCCCTCAGTTGAGGTGAATGAGCAGTTCTTC
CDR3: CASSPSVEVNEQFF

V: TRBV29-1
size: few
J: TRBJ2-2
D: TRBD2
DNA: TGCAGCGTTGAAGGACTAGCGGGCCTAAACACCGGGGAGCTGTTTTTT
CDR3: CSVEGLAGLNTGELFF

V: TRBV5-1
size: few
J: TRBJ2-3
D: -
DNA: TGCGCCAGCAGCTTGGAAGGGACTAGCACAGATACGCAGTATTTT
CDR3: CASSLEGTSTDTQYF

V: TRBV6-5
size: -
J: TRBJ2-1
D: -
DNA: TGTGCCAGCACCTATGGACAAGGCTACAATGAGCAGTTCTTC
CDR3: CASTYGQGYNEQFF

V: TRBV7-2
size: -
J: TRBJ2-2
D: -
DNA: TGTGCCAGCAGCTTAGATCCAGCCACCGGGGAGCTGTTTTTT
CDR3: CASSLDPATGELFF

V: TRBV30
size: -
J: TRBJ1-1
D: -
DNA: TGTGCCTCCTCGCGGGATTTGAACACTGAAGCTTTCTTT
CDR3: CASSRDLNTEAFF

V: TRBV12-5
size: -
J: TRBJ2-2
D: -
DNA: TGTGCTAGTGGTTTGGTAGGGGGGACCGGGGAGCTGTTTTTT
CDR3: CASGLVGGTGELFF

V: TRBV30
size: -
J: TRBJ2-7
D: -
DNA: TGTGCCTGGAGTGTACTCAGTAGAGGTCTGACGAGGCGGTACTTC
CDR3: CAWSVLSRGLTRRYF

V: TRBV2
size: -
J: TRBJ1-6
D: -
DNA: TGTGCCAGCAGTGTGGGCTATAATTCACCCCTCCACTTT
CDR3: CASSVGYNSPLHF

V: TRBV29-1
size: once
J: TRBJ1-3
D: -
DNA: TGCAGCGTGGGGGGTTTCTCTGGAAACACCATATATTTT
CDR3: CSVGGFSGNTIYF

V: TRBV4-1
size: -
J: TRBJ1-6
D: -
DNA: TGCGCCAGCAGCCAAGGGAACAGAGATAATTCACCCCTCCACTTT
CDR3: CASSQGNRDNSPLHF

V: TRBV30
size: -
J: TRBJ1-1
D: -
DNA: TGTGCCTGGAGTGTACCCTCCAAGGACACTGAAGCTTTCTTT
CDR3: CAWSVPSKDTEAFF

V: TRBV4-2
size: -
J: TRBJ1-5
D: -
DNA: TGTGCCAGCAGCCCTAGACAGGAGAGCAATCAGCCCCAGCATTTT
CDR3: CASSPRQESNQPQHF

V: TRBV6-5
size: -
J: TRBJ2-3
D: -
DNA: TGTGCCAGCAGTCGCAGGGGTACCGCAGATACGCAGTATTTT
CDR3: CASSRRGTADTQYF

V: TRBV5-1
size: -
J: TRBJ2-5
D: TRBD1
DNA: TGCGCCAGTACCCCGGACAGGGAGACCCAGTACTTC
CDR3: CASTPDRETQYF

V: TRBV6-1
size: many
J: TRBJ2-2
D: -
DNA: TGTGCCAGCAGTGGAGGACAGAGCTACACCGGGGAGCTGTTTTTT
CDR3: CASSGGQSYTGELFF

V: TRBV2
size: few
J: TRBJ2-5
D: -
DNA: TGTGCCAGCAGGGGACGGTCGGTATTGGGGACCCAGTACTTC
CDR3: CASRGRSVLGTQYF

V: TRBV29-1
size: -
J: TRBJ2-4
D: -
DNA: TGCAGCGTGCCCCAAGGTAGCAACATTCAGTACTTC
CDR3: CSVPQGSNIQYF

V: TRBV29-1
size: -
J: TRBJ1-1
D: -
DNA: TGCAGCGCTACCCCGGGACTCGGGAACACTGAAGCTTTCTTT
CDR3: CSATPGLGNTEAFF